This entry is about one TCR beta chain. There are 15 residues in the CDR3. Germline lookup yields CDR1 MGHDK and CDR2 SYGVNS. J gave up 6 bases and V 6 bases, and 8 bases lay outside the gene matches. This record comes from a study of blood T cell repertoires in COVID-19. Study summary: The United States, Italy and Spain were the sources of the acute and convalescent COVID-19 samples.

Per the study methods: Nucleated cell counts were estimated from reference gene primer amplification. Sequenced by immunoSEQ multiplex PCR; TCRdb stores in-frame clones only, minus some. V and J calls and clone size are those listed in that table; D and trimming were worked out from the DNA. The repertoire holds 250,000 to 350,000 clones, with about 89% as singletons. The J gene is TRBJ2-2, the V gene TRBV25-1; 9 bases align to TRBD1. The clonotype originates from a woman in her thirties or forties who had recovered from COVID-19. The sample was peripheral blood. CDR3 amino acids: CASRVGQGSAGELFF. The CDR3 DNA reads TGTGCCAGCAGGGTAGGACAGGGGTCCGCCGGGGAGCTGTTTTTT. The full variable domain, rest sourced from reference TRBV25-1 and TRBJ2-2, is EADIYQTPRYLVIGTGKKITLECSQTMGHDKMYWYQQDPGMELHLIHYSYGVNSTEKGDLSSESTVSRIRTEHFPLTLESARPSHTSQYLCASRVGQGSAGELFFGEGSRLTVL.